The T cell receptor beta chain under discussion was sequenced for a study of naive and memory T cell subsets (TCRdb year 2017). For the wider study: The study applied an open-source, UMI-based TCR alpha and beta sequencing pipeline to sorted naive and memory peripheral blood T cell subsets. RNA was DNase-treated and reverse transcribed with TCR constant-region primers, mostly using SuperScript III. IgG serology results and the functional CMV T cell responses were in complete agreement. Broad study findings and their caveats: In both CD4 and CD8 cells, the Gini index increased while Shannon and inverse Simpson diversity decreased from naive through CM, EM and EMRA. Each clonotype was defined as a single alpha or beta chain sequence rather than as a paired alpha/beta receptor. After error correction, over 95% of naive TCR sequences appeared only once, giving much steeper abundance distributions than memory subsets. A few larger clonotypes were found in naive repertoires, especially CD8, and these larger clonotypes were possibly memory cells re-expressing CD45RA. The repertoire findings for the naive and memory subsets could not be validated against a ground truth, as none was available. RNA-based TCR counts may be affected by expression changes linked to T cell activation and differentiation. TCR abundance followed a power law whose exponent differed between naive and memory subsets but was consistent across the three individuals.

From the second PCR step on, the TCR alpha and beta chain libraries were amplified in separate reactions. The CMV status of each donor was determined by measuring IFNgamma production from CD4+ T cells after fresh PBMCs had been stimulated overnight with CMV viral lysate. CD4 T cells were positively selected using Miltenyi beads, after which CD8 T cells were positively selected from the CD4-negative fraction. Cells stained for CD3, CD4, CD8, CD45RA, CD27 and a live/dead dye were sorted on a BD Aria II into four subsets by CD45RA and CD27. Blood was obtained from three healthy volunteers, and the blood from each volunteer was fractionated into CD4 and CD8 T cells and subsequently into four differentiation subsets. Approximately 0.13 L of peripheral blood was drawn per donor, and PBMC were isolated by Ficoll-Paque PLUS density-gradient centrifugation. The sorted cells were lysed in RLT buffer, after which RNA was extracted using a Qiagen RNeasy kit and kept at -80 degrees C.

The library was produced with UMI-ligation and nested PCR. An equimolar mix of two oligonucleotides covering both TRBC1 and TRBC2 was used as the beta constant-region primer. Four rounds of PCR, combining the SP2 primer with nested alpha and beta constant-region primers, were used to amplify the ligated cDNA. A single-stranded oligonucleotide bearing the SP2 primer plus a 12-nucleotide UMI was ligated onto the 3' end of the cDNA by T4 RNA ligase 1. The ligation reaction was incubated at 16°C for 20-24 hours. To avoid over-amplification, PCR2 was usually performed as a SYBR Green qPCR and halted once a predetermined threshold was reached. Every purification after the first one was done using Agencourt AMPure XP magnetic beads. Libraries were quantified by Qubit and checked on a TapeStation, where a main peak was expected near 650 bp. Sequencing of the pooled libraries was done on an Illumina MiSeq using v2 2x251 paired-end kits, which typically yielded roughly 1-2.1 million reads per sample. Each sample library was pooled at roughly 4 nM, and about 4.5-7% PhiX was included to improve cluster recognition. The authors processed their data as follows. Decombinator assigned V and J genes to Demultiplexor-processed FASTQ reads by tag matching, allowing a single base-pair mismatch. Collapsinator used UMIs to correct both sequencing errors and frequency errors arising from PCR heterogeneity. TCRs were translated and CDR3s were extracted from the conserved cysteine to the FGXG phenylalanine by CDR3Translator, with non-productive sequences being flagged. Gini, Shannon entropy and inverse Simpson indices were calculated on repertoires subsampled to equal numbers of UMI-defined TCRs. Clonotype abundance distributions were fitted to a power law by maximum likelihood within the linear range. When run on a single naive CD8 sample, MIGEC and the pipeline yielded similar UMI counts, similar unique TCR numbers and similar clonal distributions. One analysis removed from the naive repertoire any naive TCRs that were also present in any memory subset from the same donor. A set of roughly 6,600 CMV-associated CDR3 sequences, compiled from VDJdb and a published dataset, was used to search the repertoires. The public reads were run again by TCRdb, first through fastp at Q25 and then through MiXCR, and only productive beta chains were kept. Rows with one shared CDR3 protein collapse into an entry with the most common genes and DNA. V and J calls and clone size were set by TCRdb, not the authors. This sample has 150,000 or so distinct CDR3 sequences in its table, and over 20% of those were observed once. The ten largest account for less than 0.13% of the sample.

The CDR3 runs 11 amino acids, cysteine and phenylalanine included. Only the CDR3 DNA is retained, 33 bases long and in frame from the first base. From the germline V gene (reference sequence), CDR1 is LNHDA and CDR2 is SQIVND. V drops 5 bases and J drops 11 bases, leaving 11 bases in between. Regarding this clonotype: Its antigen specificity is not known. No base quality values were provided; no much bigger clone lies one nucleotide off.

Sequenced input: naive CD4+ T cells from blood. The sample's cell subset or site label, in plain terms: naive T cells, CD45RA high CD27+. The sequence was collected from a human donor in good health. The chain couples TRBV19 to TRBJ2-3; the D region possibly corresponds to TRBD2 (6 bases align). The nucleotide sequence is given as TGTGCCAGTAGTCCGGGGGTGAAGCAGTATTTT. The translation is CASSPGVKQYF.